This T cell receptor beta chain was sequenced in a study of T cell changes during pregnancy in multiple sclerosis. The protocol was immunoSEQ multiplex PCR, while the TCRdb copy is restricted to in-frame clones and leaves out a portion. The sample holds 76,000 or so clones, just over 90% seen once. This CDR3 contains 14 residues. Trimming took 3 bases from V and 6 from J, leaving 11 bases between them. The germline CDR1 and CDR2 sequences are LNHDA and SQIVND (reference sequence). V gene TRBV19 combines with J gene TRBJ2-2, with D perhaps TRBD1 (5 bases). Material: peripheral blood, obtained in the second trimester of pregnancy. The TCR sequence derives from a female donor in good health, enrolled as a control in a pregnancy study. As DNA, the CDR3 is TGTGCCAGTAGTATCAAGCAGGGCCCCGGGGAGCTGTTTTTT. Translated: CASSIKQGPGELFF.